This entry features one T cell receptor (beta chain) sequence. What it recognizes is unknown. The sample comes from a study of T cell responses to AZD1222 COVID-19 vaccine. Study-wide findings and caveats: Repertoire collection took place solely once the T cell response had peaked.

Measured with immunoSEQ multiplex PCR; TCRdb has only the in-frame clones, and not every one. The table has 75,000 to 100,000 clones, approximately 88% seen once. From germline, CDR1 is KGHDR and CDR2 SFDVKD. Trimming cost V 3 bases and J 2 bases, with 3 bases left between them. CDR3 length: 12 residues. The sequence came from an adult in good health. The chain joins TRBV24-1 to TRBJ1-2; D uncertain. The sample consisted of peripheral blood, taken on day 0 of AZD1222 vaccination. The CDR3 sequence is CATSDKNYGYTF. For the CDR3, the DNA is TGTGCCACCAGTGATAAAAACTATGGCTACACCTTC.